This is a list of T cell receptor beta chains from one sample in a study of T cells in localized non-small cell lung cancer. Method: immunoSEQ multiplex PCR; TCRdb's copy keeps in-frame clones and lacks some. The sample holds around 25,000 clones, approximately 91% seen once. The sequencing here drew on peripheral blood, taken before any cancer treatment. These receptors were collected from a man aged 40 to 69 with stage I squamous cell lung carcinoma. The CDR3 runs from the conserved cysteine through the conserved F or W. Fields, in order: D gene, clone size, V gene, J gene, CDR3 protein, CDR3 DNA. D genes are given only for firm matches. Expanded clones are given a class, and other clones once, few, many or no size at all.

TRBD1,NA,TRBV7-9,TRBJ2-7,CASSVTPGQGSSYEQYF,TGTGCCAGCAGCGTGACCCCGGGACAGGGGTCGTCCTACGAGCAGTACTTC
TRBD1,NA,TRBV18,TRBJ2-7,CASSSSGQGYEQYF,TGTGCCAGCTCGTCGTCGGGACAGGGCTACGAGCAGTACTTC
NA,NA,TRBV7-2,TRBJ1-5,CASSLYYTVNQPQHF,TGTGCCAGCAGCTTATATTATACGGTCAATCAGCCCCAGCATTTT
TRBD1,NA,TRBV10-3,TRBJ1-1,CAISEFGQGASEAFF,TGTGCCATCAGTGAGTTTGGACAGGGGGCCTCTGAAGCTTTCTTT
TRBD2,NA,TRBV28,TRBJ2-1,CASSGTSPYNEQFF,TGTGCCAGCAGCGGGACTAGCCCCTACAATGAGCAGTTCTTC
NA,NA,TRBV7-8,TRBJ2-2,CASSFRDTDTGELFF,TGTGCCAGCAGCTTCCGGGACACAGACACCGGGGAGCTGTTTTTT
NA,NA,TRBV28,TRBJ1-5,CASTPQGLEQPQHF,TGTGCCAGCACCCCCCAAGGGTTGGAACAGCCCCAGCATTTT
NA,NA,TRBV7-2,TRBJ2-1,CASSSEWNSYNEQFF,TGTGCCAGCAGCTCAGAATGGAACTCCTACAATGAGCAGTTCTTC
NA,NA,TRBV7-2,TRBJ2-7,CASSPDRPSYEQYF,TGTGCCAGCAGCCCCGACAGGCCTTCCTACGAGCAGTACTTC
TRBD2,once,TRBV5-1,TRBJ2-1,CASSRTPPGGLRHNEQFF,TGCGCCAGCAGCCGAACCCCCCCGGGGGGGCTGAGGCATAATGAGCAGTTCTTC
TRBD1,NA,TRBV7-9,TRBJ2-5,CASSSYRGRTGETQYF,TGTGCCAGCAGCTCCTACCGCGGACGGACAGGAGAGACCCAGTACTTC
NA,NA,TRBV4-1,TRBJ2-6,CASGAGSGANVLTF,TGCGCCAGCGGGGCGGGCTCTGGGGCCAACGTCCTGACTTTC
NA,NA,TRBV28,TRBJ1-4,CASSFGSGEANEKLFF,TGTGCCAGCAGTTTCGGGTCGGGGGAGGCGAATGAAAAACTGTTTTTT
NA,NA,TRBV5-6,TRBJ1-1,CASSSWGRGSEAFF,TGTGCCAGCAGCTCTTGGGGCAGGGGTTCTGAAGCTTTCTTT
NA,once,TRBV19,TRBJ2-3,CASSITGLFSTQYF,TGTGCCAGTAGTATAACGGGACTTTTCAGCACGCAGTATTTT
TRBD1,NA,TRBV6-6,TRBJ1-1,CASSYGGQGGTEAFF,TGTGCCAGCAGCTACGGGGGGCAGGGGGGCACTGAAGCTTTCTTT
NA,NA,TRBV19,TRBJ2-2,CASRPQGLGGELFF,TGTGCCAGCCGACCCCAGGGGTTAGGCGGGGAGCTGTTTTTT
TRBD1,NA,TRBV7-9,TRBJ1-1,CASRRTGAVTEAFF,TGTGCCAGCAGAAGAACAGGGGCGGTAACTGAAGCTTTCTTT
NA,few,TRBV19,TRBJ2-2,CASNEGVRELFF,TGTGCCAGTAACGAGGGGGTTCGGGAGCTGTTTTTT
TRBD2,NA,TRBV9,TRBJ2-1,CASSVGGGGAYEQFF,TGTGCCAGCAGCGTAGGAGGCGGGGGGGCCTATGAGCAGTTCTTC
TRBD1,NA,TRBV2,TRBJ2-7,CASRRVDRQGTGLEQYF,TGTGCCAGCAGGAGGGTTGATCGACAGGGAACGGGTCTCGAGCAGTACTTC
NA,NA,TRBV2,TRBJ2-6,CASKLSSAWANVLTF,TGTGCCAGCAAGTTATCAAGTGCCTGGGCCAACGTCCTGACTTTC
NA,once,TRBV2,TRBJ1-3,CASSQDRSGNTIYF,TGTGCCAGCAGTCAAGACAGGTCTGGAAACACCATATATTTT
NA,NA,TRBV7-6,TRBJ2-7,CASNLTPTNEQYF,TGTGCCAGCAACTTAACCCCCACCAACGAGCAGTACTTC
NA,NA,TRBV4-1,TRBJ1-6,CASSQELPQNSPLHF,TGCGCCAGCAGCCAAGAACTGCCTCAGAATTCACCCCTCCACTTT
NA,once,TRBV2,TRBJ2-7,CASSDSRGLYEQYF,TGTGCCAGCAGTGACTCCAGGGGACTCTACGAGCAGTACTTC
NA,few,TRBV5-1,TRBJ1-1,CASSQTGSGTEAFF,TGCGCCAGCAGCCAGACAGGTTCGGGGACTGAAGCTTTCTTT
NA,NA,TRBV9,TRBJ2-7,CASSVGGGDEQYF,TGTGCCAGCAGCGTAGGAGGGGGAGACGAGCAGTACTTC
TRBD1,NA,TRBV6-1,TRBJ2-7,CASSVGTEYEQYF,TGTGCCAGCAGTGTAGGGACAGAATACGAGCAGTACTTC
TRBD1,few,TRBV15,TRBJ1-5,CATSRGGQDNQPQHF,TGTGCCACCAGCAGAGGGGGACAGGACAATCAGCCCCAGCATTTT
NA,NA,TRBV16,TRBJ1-3,CASSQSGVSGNTIYF,TGTGCCAGCAGCCAATCGGGAGTATCTGGAAACACCATATATTTT
TRBD1,NA,TRBV6-5,TRBJ2-2,CASSYHYRGDTGELFF,TGTGCCAGCAGTTACCACTACAGGGGGGACACCGGGGAGCTGTTTTTT
TRBD2,NA,TRBV5-1,TRBJ2-4,CASGDGTSGNIQYF,TGCGCCAGCGGAGACGGGACTAGCGGGAACATTCAGTACTTC
NA,NA,TRBV5-8,TRBJ1-3,CASSFTYSSGNTIYF,TGTGCCAGCAGCTTCACGTACAGCTCTGGAAACACCATATATTTT
TRBD1,NA,TRBV5-1,TRBJ2-3,CASGTGASAGADTQYF,TGCGCCAGCGGCACAGGGGCCAGCGCCGGGGCAGATACGCAGTATTTT
NA,NA,TRBV7-6,TRBJ1-2,CAIRQGSGYGYTF,TGTGCCATCCGGCAGGGGAGCGGCTATGGCTACACCTTC
NA,NA,TRBV11-2,TRBJ2-5,CASSRGVGGETQYF,TGTGCCAGCAGTAGAGGGGTGGGGGGAGAGACCCAGTACTTC
TRBD1,NA,TRBV28,TRBJ1-1,CASRGTVTSTEAFF,TGTGCCAGCAGGGGGACAGTCACTAGCACTGAAGCTTTCTTT
NA,NA,TRBV2,TRBJ2-7,CASTPRGGYEQYF,TGTGCCAGCACTCCACGGGGTGGTTACGAGCAGTACTTC
NA,NA,TRBV5-6,TRBJ1-2,CASSTLKGGLRFLDYGYTF,TGTGCCAGCAGCACCCTAAAGGGGGGGCTTCGATTTCTGGACTATGGCTACACCTTC
NA,NA,TRBV5-6,TRBJ2-1,CASSLGRNNEQFF,TGTGCCAGCAGCTTGGGCCGGAACAATGAGCAGTTCTTC
TRBD1,NA,TRBV28,TRBJ1-2,CASSSPRGLGGYTF,TGTGCCAGCAGTTCCCCCAGGGGGCTCGGTGGCTACACCTTC
NA,NA,TRBV15,TRBJ1-6,CATSRDLANSPLHF,TGTGCCACCAGCAGAGATTTAGCGAATTCACCCCTCCACTTT
NA,NA,TRBV9,TRBJ2-7,CASSPRTLGGKGLGEQYF,TGTGCCAGCAGCCCTCGTACTCTTGGAGGGAAGGGGCTGGGCGAGCAGTACTTC
TRBD1,NA,TRBV7-9,TRBJ2-5,CASSSTGYETQYF,TGTGCCAGCAGCTCGACAGGGTATGAGACCCAGTACTTC
NA,NA,TRBV11-3,TRBJ2-1,CASSLGSGSYNEQFF,TGTGCCAGCAGCTTAGGGTCCGGATCCTACAATGAGCAGTTCTTC
NA,NA,TRBV6-5,TRBJ1-5,CASSREGDQPQHF,TGTGCCAGCAGCAGAGAAGGAGATCAGCCCCAGCATTTT
NA,NA,TRBV20-1,TRBJ2-1,CSARGYNEQFF,TGCAGTGCTCGGGGATACAATGAGCAGTTCTTC
NA,NA,TRBV27,TRBJ2-7,CASSPWRGYEQYF,TGTGCCAGCAGTCCGTGGAGGGGGTACGAGCAGTACTTC
TRBD1,few,TRBV6-1,TRBJ1-5,CASSEALGQEDQPQHF,TGTGCCAGCAGTGAAGCGCTGGGACAGGAGGATCAGCCCCAGCATTTT
TRBD1,NA,TRBV7-8,TRBJ1-1,CASSFSAGTGVDTEAFF,TGTGCCAGCAGCTTTAGTGCCGGGACAGGGGTGGACACTGAAGCTTTCTTT
NA,NA,TRBV18,TRBJ1-5,CASSQGALQPQHF,TGTGCCAGCTCACAAGGGGCCTTGCAGCCCCAGCATTTT
NA,NA,TRBV7-9,TRBJ2-5,CASSSRTELRETQYF,TGTGCCAGCAGCTCCCGAACAGAACTAAGAGAGACCCAGTACTTC
NA,NA,TRBV2,TRBJ2-1,CASSLQGPGSYNEQFF,TGTGCCAGCAGTTTACAGGGCCCGGGGTCCTACAATGAGCAGTTCTTC
TRBD1,NA,TRBV27,TRBJ1-2,CASSFSHGTGKNYGYTF,TGTGCCAGCAGTTTCAGCCACGGGACAGGGAAGAACTATGGCTACACCTTC
NA,NA,TRBV4-2,TRBJ2-3,CASSLSTGLTDTQYF,TGTGCCAGCAGCCTATCGACAGGTCTCACAGATACGCAGTATTTT
NA,NA,TRBV6-1,TRBJ2-7,CATEGHPYEQYF,TGTGCCACCGAGGGACACCCCTACGAGCAGTACTTC
NA,once,TRBV30,TRBJ1-6,CAWSRDRGIGKGNSPLHF,TGTGCCTGGAGTCGGGACCGCGGAATAGGGAAGGGGAATTCACCCCTCCACTTT